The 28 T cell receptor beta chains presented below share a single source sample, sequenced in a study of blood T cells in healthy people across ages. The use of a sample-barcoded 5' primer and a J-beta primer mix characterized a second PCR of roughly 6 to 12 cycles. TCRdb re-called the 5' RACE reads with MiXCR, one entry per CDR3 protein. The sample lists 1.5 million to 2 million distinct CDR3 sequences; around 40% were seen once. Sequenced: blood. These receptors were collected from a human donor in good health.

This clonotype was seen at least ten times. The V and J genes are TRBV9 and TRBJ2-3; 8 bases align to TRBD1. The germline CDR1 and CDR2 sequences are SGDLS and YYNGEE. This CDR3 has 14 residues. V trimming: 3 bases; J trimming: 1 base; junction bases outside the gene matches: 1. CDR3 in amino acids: CASSETGGTDTQYF. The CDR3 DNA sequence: TGTGCCAGCAGCGAGACAGGGGGCACAGATACGCAGTATTTT.

The CDR3 DNA is TGCAGTGCTGGTCCTACGGGACACGGAGACAATGAGCAGTTCTTC. Translated: CSAGPTGHGDNEQFF. This rearrangement joins TRBV20-1 to TRBJ2-1, with D possibly being TRBD1 (6 bases). This CDR3 is 15 amino acids long. Trimming stripped 5 bases from V and 5 bases from J, with 19 bases between. Germline loops: CDR1 DFQATT, CDR2 SNEGSKA (reference sequence).

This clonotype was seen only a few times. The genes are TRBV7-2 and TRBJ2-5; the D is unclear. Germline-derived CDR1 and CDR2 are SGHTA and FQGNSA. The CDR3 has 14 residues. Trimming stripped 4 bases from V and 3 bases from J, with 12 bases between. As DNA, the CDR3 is TGTGCCAGCAGCTCTGGGCACGGAGAAGAGACCCAGTACTTC. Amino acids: CASSSGHGEETQYF.

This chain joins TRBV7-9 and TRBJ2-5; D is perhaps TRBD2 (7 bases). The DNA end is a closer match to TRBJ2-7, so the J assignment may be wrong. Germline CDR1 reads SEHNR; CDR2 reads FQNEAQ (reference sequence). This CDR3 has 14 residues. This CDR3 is CASSWGGASNEQYF. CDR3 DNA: TGTGCCAGCAGCTGGGGGGGGGCGAGCAACGAGCAGTACTTC.

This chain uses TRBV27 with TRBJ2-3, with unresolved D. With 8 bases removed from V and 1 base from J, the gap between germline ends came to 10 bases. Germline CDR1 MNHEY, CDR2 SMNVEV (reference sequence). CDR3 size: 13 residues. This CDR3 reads CASQADRTDTQYF. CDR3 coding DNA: TGTGCCAGCCAAGCTGATCGCACAGATACGCAGTATTTT.

The DNA of the CDR3 is TGTGCCAGCTGCCGGGACATGGACACTGAAGCTTTCTTT. The encoded protein is CASCRDMDTEAFF. This sequence joins TRBV2 and TRBJ1-1; TRBD1 is a possible D gene (6 bases). The CDR3 spans 13 residues. CDR1 is SNHLY and CDR2 is FYNNEI in the germline V gene. V was shortened by 8 bases and J by 3 bases, with 13 bases between the two germline ends.

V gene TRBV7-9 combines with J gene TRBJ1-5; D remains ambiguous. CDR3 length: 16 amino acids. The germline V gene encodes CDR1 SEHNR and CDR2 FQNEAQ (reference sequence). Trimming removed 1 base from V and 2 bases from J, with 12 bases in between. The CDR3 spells CASSLGPPRGNQPQHF. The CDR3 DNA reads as TGTGCCAGCAGCTTAGGGCCCCCCCGCGGCAATCAGCCCCAGCATTTT.

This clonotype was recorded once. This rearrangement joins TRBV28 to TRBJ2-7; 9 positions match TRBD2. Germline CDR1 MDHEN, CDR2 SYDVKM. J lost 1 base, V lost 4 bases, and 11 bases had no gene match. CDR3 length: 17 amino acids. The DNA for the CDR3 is TGTGCCAGCAGTTCCGGTGGAGCGGGGGGCCTATCCTACGAGCAGTACTTC. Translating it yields CASSSGGAGGLSYEQYF.

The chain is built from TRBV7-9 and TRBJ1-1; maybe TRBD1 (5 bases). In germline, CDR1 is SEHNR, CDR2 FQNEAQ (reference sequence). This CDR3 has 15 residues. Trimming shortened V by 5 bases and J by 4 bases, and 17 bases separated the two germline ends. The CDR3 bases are TGTGCCAGCAGCCTATCAGGGAGCGGGAGCACTGAAGCTTTCTTT. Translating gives CASSLSGSGSTEAFF.

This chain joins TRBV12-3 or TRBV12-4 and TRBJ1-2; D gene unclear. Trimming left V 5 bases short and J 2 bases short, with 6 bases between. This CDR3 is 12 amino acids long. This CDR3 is CASSMINYGYTF. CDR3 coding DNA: TGTGCCAGCAGTATGATAAACTATGGCTACACCTTC.

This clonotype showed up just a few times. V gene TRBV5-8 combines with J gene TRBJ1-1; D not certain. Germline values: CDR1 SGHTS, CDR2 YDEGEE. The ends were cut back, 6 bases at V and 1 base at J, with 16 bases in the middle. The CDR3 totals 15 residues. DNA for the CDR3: TGTGCCAGCACGGGGATAGGGCGCTGGAACACTGAAGCTTTCTTT. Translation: CASTGIGRWNTEAFF.

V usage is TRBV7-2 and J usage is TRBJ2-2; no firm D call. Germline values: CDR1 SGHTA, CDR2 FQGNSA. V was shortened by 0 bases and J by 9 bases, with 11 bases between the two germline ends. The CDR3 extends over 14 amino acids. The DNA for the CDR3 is TGTGCCAGCAGCTTAGCGCCATCGGGCCGGGAGCTGTTTTTT. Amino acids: CASSLAPSGRELFF.

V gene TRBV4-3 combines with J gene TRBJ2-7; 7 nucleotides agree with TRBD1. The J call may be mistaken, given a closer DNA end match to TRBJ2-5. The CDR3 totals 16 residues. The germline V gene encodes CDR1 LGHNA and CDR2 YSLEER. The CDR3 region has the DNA TGCGCCAGCAGCCAAGATCTAAGTAGGGGGCGGGAGACCCAGTACTTC. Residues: CASSQDLSRGRETQYF.

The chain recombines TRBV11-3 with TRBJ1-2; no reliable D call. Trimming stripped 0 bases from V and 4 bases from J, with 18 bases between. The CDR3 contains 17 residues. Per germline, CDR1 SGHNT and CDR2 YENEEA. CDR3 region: CASSLDRRSLTSYGYTF. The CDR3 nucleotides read TGTGCCAGCAGCTTAGATCGCAGGAGTTTAACCTCCTATGGCTACACCTTC. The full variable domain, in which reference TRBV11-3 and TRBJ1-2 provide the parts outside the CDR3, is EAGVVQSPRYKIIEKKQPVAFWCNPISGHNTLYWYLQNLGQGPELLIRYENEEAVDDSQLPKDRFSAERLKGVDSTLKIQPAELGDSAVYLCASSLDRRSLTSYGYTFGSGTRLTVV.

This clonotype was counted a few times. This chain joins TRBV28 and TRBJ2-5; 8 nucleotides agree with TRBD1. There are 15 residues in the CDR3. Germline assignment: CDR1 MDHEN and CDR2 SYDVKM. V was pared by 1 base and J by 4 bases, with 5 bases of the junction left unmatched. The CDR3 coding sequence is TGTGCCAGCAGTTTATCGACTGACAGGGGAGAGACCCAGTACTTC. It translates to CASSLSTDRGETQYF. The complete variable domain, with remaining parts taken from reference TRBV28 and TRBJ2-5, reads DVKVTQSSRYLVKRTGEKVFLECVQDMDHENMFWYRQDPGLGLRLIYFSYDVKMKEKGDIPEGYSVSREKKERFSLILESASTNQTSMYLCASSLSTDRGETQYFGPGTRLLVL.

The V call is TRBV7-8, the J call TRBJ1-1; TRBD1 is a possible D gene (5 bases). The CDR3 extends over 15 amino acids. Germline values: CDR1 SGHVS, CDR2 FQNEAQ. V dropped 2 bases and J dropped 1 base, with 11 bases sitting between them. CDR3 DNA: TGTGCCAGCAGCTTATGGGGGGTGGCGAACACTGAAGCTTTCTTT. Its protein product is CASSLWGVANTEAFF.

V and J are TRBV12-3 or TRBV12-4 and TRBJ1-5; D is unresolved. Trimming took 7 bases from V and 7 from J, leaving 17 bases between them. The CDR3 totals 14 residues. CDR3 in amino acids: CASTMSGSAQPQHF. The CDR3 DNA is TGTGCCAGCACCATGTCTGGTTCCGCGCAGCCCCAGCATTTT.

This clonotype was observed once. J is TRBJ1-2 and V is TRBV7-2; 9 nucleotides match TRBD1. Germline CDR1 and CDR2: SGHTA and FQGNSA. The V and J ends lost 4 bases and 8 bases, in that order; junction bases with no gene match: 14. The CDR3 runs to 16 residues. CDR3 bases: TGTGCCAGCAGCTCCCCATCCCGGACAGGGGCGGTCGGCTACACCTTC. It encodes CASSSPSRTGAVGYTF. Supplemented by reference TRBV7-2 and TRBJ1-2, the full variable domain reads GAGVSQSPSNKVTEKGKDVELRCDPISGHTALYWYRQSLGQGLEFLIYFQGNSAPDKSGLPSDRFSAERTGGSVSTLTIQRTQQEDSAVYLCASSSPSRTGAVGYTFGSGTRLTVV.

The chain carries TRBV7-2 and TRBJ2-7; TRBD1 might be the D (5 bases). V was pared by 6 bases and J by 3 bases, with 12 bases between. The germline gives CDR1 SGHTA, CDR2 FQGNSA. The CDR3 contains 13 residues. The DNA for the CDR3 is TGTGCCAGCAGGGCCAGGGTGGACTACGAGCAGTACTTC. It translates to CASRARVDYEQYF. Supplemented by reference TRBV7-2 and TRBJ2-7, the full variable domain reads GAGVSQSPSNKVTEKGKDVELRCDPISGHTALYWYRQSLGQGLEFLIYFQGNSAPDKSGLPSDRFSAERTGGSVSTLTIQRTQQEDSAVYLCASRARVDYEQYFGPGTRLTVT.

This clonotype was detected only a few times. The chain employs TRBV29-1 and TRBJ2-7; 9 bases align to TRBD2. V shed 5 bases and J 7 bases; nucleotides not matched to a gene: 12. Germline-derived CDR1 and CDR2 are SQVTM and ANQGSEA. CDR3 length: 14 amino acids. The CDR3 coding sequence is TGCAGCGTTTCCCAAGCGGGGGGATCGGGGGAGCAGTACTTC. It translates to CSVSQAGGSGEQYF.

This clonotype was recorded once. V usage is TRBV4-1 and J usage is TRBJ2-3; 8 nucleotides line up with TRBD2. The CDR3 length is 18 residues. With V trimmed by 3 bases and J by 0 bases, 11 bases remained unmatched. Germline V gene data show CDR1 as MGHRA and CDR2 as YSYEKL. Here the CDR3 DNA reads TGCGCCAGCAGCCATGGGACCAGCGGGGGCGTAAGCACAGATACGCAGTATTTT. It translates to CASSHGTSGGVSTDTQYF.

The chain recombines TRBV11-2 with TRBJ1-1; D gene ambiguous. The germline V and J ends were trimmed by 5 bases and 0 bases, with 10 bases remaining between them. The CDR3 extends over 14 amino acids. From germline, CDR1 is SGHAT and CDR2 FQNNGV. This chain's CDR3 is CASSPQSMNTEAFF. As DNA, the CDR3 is TGTGCCAGCAGCCCACAGAGCATGAACACTGAAGCTTTCTTT.

The chain's CDR3 is CASSLEASGGVYELYF. DNA for the CDR3: TGTGCCAGCAGCTTAGAGGCTAGCGGGGGGGTTTATGAGCTGTATTTT. The gene calls are TRBV7-8 and TRBJ2-3; 12 positions match TRBD2. The CDR3 runs 16 residues. V lost 1 base and J lost 14; bases outside the gene matches: 13. CDR1 and CDR2 from the germline V gene are SGHVS and FQNEAQ. Together with reference TRBV7-8 and TRBJ2-3, the CDR3 gives the full variable domain: GAGVSQSPRYKVAKRGQDVALRCDPISGHVSLFWYQQALGQGPEFLTYFQNEAQLDKSGLPSDRFFAERPEGSVSTLKIQRTQQEDSAVYLCASSLEASGGVYELYFGPGTRLTVL.

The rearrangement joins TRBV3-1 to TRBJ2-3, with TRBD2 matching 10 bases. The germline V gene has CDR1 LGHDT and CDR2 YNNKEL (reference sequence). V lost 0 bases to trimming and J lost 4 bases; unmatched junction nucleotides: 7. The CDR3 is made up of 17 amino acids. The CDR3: CASSQEGAGGPADTQYF. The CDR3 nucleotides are TGTGCCAGCAGCCAAGAAGGAGCGGGGGGGCCGGCAGATACGCAGTATTTT.

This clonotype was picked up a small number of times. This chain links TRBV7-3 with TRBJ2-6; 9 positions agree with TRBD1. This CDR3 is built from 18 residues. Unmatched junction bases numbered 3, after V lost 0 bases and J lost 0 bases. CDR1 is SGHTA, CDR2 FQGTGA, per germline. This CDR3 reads CASSLTGQGYSGANVLTF. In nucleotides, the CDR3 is TGTGCCAGCAGCTTAACGGGACAGGGATACTCTGGGGCCAACGTCCTGACTTTC.

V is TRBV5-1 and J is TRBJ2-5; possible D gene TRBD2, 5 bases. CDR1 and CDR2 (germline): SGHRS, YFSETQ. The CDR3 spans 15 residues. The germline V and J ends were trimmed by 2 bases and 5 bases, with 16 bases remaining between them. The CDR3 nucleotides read TGCGCCAGCAGCTTAAACAGCGGCCCGGAGGAGACCCAGTACTTC. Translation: CASSLNSGPEETQYF.

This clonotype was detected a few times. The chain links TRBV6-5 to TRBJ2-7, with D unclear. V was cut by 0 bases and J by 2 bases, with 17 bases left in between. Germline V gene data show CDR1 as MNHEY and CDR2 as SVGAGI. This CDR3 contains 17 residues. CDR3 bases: TGTGCCAGCAGTTACTCCCCCCCAGGACCTCTCACCTACGAGCAGTACTTC. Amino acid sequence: CASSYSPPGPLTYEQYF.

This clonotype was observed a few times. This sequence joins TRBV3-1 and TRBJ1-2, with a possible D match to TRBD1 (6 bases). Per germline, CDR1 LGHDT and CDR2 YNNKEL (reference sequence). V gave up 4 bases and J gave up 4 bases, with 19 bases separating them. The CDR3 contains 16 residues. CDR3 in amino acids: CASSPLGGPTTYGYTF. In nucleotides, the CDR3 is TGTGCCAGCAGCCCCCTTGGGGGCCCCACGACCTATGGCTACACCTTC.